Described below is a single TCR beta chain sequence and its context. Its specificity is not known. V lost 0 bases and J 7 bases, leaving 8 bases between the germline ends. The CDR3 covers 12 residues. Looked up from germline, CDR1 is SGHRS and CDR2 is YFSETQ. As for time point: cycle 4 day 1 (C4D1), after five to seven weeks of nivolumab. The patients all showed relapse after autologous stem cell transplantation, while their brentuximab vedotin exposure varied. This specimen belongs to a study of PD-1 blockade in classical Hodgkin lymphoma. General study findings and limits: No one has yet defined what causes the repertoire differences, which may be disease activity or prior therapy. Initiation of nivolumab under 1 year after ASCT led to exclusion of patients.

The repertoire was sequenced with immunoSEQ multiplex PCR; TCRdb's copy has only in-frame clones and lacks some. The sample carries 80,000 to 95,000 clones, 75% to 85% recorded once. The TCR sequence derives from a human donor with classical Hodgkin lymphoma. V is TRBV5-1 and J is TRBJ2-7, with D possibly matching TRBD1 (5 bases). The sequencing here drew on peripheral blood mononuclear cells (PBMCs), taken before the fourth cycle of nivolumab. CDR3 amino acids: CASSLGGAEQYF. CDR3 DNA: TGCGCCAGCAGCTTGGGGGGCGCGGAGCAGTACTTC.